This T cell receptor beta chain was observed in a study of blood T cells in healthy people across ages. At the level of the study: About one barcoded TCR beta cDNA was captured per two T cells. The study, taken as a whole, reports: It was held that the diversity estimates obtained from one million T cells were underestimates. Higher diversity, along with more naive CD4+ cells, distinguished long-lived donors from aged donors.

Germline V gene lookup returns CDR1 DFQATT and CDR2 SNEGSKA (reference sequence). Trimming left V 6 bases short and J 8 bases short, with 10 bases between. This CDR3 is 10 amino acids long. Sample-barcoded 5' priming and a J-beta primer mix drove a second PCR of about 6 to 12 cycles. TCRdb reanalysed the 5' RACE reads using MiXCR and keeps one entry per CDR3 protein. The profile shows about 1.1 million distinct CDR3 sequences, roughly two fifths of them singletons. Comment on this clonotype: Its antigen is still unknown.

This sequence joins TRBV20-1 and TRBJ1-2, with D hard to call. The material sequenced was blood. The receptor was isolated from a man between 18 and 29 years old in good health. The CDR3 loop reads CSAAVGGYTF. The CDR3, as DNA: TGCAGTGCCGCGGTAGGAGGCTACACCTTC.